The source of this T cell receptor beta chain is a study of CD8+ T cells in alopecia areata. This CDR3 is 16 amino acids long. Germline V gene sequence: CDR1 LGHNA, CDR2 YNLKQL (reference sequence). The junction had 3 bases not matched to a gene; V was cut back by 1 base and J by 0 bases. This clone was counted many times. Genes here carry mouse names. Coverage ceases 4 residues before the CDR3 finishes, and the germline J gene fills in the end. Separation of pooled cutaneous lymph node cells was by sorting with CD4, CD8alpha, NKG2D, NKG2ACE and other markers. Following RNA extraction, reverse transcription yielded cDNA that acted as the sequencing template. The table came from immunoSEQ multiplex PCR; TCRdb's copy has only in-frame clones and leaves some out. The repertoire yields about 2,200 clones, none seen only once; the top ten contain about 45%.

The TCR sequence derives from a C3H/HeJ mouse with alopecia areata. MHC haplotype: H2-k. The genes are TRBV5 and TRBJ2-3, with 8 bases lining up with TRBD2. The source material was CD8+ T cells sorted from a lymph node. CDR3 loop: CASSQGTGSSAETLYF. The CDR3 bases that were read are TGTGCCAGCAGCCAAGGGACTGGGTCTAGTGCAGAA.